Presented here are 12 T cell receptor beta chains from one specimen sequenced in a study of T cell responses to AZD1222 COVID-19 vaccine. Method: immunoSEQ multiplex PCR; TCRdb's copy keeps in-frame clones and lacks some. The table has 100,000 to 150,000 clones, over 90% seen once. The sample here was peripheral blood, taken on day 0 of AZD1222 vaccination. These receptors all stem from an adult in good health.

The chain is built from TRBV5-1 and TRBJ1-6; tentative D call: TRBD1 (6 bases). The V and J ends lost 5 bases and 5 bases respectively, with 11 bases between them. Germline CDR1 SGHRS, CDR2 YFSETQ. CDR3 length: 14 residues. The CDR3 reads CASSSPGDNSPLHF. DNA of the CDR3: TGCGCCAGCAGTTCGCCAGGGGATAATTCACCCCTCCACTTT.

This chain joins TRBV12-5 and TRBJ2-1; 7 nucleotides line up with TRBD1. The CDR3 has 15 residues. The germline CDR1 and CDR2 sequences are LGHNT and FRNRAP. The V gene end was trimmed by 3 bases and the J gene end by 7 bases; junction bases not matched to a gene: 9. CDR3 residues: CASGFAVTGRNEQFF. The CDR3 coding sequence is TGTGCTAGTGGTTTTGCTGTGACAGGGCGTAATGAGCAGTTCTTC.

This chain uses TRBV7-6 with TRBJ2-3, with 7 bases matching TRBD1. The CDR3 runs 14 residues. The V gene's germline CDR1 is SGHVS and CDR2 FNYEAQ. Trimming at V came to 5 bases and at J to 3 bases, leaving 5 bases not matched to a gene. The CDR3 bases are TGTGCCAGCAGCGGCCGACAGGGAACAGATACGCAGTATTTT. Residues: CASSGRQGTDTQYF. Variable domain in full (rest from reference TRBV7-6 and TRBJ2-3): GAGVSQSPRYKVTKRGQDVALRCDPISGHVSLYWYRQALGQGPEFLTYFNYEAQQDKSGLPNDRFSAERPEGSISTLTIQRTEQRDSAMYRCASSGRQGTDTQYFGPGTRLTVL.

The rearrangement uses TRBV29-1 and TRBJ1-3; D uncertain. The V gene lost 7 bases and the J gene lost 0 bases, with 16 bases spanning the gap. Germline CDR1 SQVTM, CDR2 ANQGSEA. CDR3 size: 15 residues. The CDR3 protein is CSGSMGIGSGNTIYF. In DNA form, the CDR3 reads TGCAGCGGGTCAATGGGAATCGGCTCTGGAAACACCATATATTTT.

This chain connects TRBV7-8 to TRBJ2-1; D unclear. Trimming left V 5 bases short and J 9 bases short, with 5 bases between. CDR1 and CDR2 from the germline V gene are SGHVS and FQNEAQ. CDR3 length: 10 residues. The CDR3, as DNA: TGTGCCAGCAGCGGCGGTGAGCAGTTCTTC. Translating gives CASSGGEQFF.

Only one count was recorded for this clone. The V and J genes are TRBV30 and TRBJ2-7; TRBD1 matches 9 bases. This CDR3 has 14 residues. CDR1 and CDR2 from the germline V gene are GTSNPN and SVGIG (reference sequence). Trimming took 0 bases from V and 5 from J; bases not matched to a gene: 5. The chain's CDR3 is CAWSVQDRGHEQYF. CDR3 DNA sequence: TGTGCCTGGAGTGTACAGGACAGGGGCCACGAGCAGTACTTC.

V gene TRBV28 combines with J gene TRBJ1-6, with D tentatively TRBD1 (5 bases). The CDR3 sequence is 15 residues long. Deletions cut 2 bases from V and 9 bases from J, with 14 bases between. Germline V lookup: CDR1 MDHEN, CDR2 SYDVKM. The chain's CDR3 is CASSLGGTSVSPLHF. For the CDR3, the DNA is TGTGCCAGCAGTTTAGGAGGGACGTCTGTTTCACCCCTCCACTTT.

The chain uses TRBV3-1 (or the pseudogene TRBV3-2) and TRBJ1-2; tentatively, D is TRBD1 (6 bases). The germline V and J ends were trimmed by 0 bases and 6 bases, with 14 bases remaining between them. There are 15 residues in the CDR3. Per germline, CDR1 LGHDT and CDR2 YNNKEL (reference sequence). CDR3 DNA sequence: TGTGCCAGCAGCCAAGAACAGGGTGTAATCCATGGCTACACCTTC. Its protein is CASSQEQGVIHGYTF.

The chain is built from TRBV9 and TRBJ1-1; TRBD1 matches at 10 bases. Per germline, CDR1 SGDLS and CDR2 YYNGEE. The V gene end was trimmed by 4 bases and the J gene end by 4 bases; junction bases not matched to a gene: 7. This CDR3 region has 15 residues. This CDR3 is CASSPQGTGVTEAFF. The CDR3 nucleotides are TGTGCCAGCAGCCCCCAAGGGACAGGGGTCACTGAAGCTTTCTTT.

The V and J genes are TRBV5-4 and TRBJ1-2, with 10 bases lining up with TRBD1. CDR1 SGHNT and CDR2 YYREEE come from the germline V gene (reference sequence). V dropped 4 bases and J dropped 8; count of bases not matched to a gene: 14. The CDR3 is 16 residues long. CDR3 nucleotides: TGTGCCAGCAGCCAAACCGGGACAGGGGACCTGTGGGGCTACACCTTC. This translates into CASSQTGTGDLWGYTF.

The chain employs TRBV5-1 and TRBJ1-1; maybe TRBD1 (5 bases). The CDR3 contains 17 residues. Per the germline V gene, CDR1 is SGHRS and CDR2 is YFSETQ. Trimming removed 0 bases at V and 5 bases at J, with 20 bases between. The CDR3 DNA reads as TGCGCCAGCAGCTTGGCCGGCAGGGTGGGTGTGGGGACTGAAGCTTTCTTT. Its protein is CASSLAGRVGVGTEAFF.

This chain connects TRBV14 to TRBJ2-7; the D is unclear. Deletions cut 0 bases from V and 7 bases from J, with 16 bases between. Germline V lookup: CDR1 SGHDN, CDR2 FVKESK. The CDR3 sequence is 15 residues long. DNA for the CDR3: TGTGCCAGCAGCCAAGATTCTGGTGCTCGAAGGGAGCAGTACTTC. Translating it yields CASSQDSGARREQYF.